Below are 7 T cell receptor beta chains sequenced from a single sample in a study of metastatic and nonmetastatic thyroid tumors. There were no patients who had received any treatment before thyroid surgery. Using MiXCR, TCRdb re-called clones from the PCR reads. The sample has tens of thousands of clones, about 15% seen once. The material sequenced was tumor tissue. The receptors here all came from a female donor with papillary thyroid cancer or a benign thyroid nodule (not recorded which). Some clones in this sample may be carry-over from other donors' samples.

With regard to this clone: A much bigger clone sits one base away, suggesting this may be a read error. This sequence joins TRBV6-4 and TRBJ1-1; a possible D gene is TRBD1 (5 bases). V shed 10 bases and J shed 6 bases, with 24 bases lying between them. This CDR3 region has 15 residues. Germline lookup yields CDR1 MRHNA and CDR2 SNTAGT. CDR3 residues: CANHPEGRGFSEAFF. DNA of the CDR3: TGTGCCAACCATCCGGAAGGGCGGGGGTTCTCTGAAGCTTTCTTT.

CDR3 sequence (DNA): TGTGCCAGCAGCTTAGGCGGGGTCTCCTTTAATGAGCAGTTCTTC. This encodes CASSLGGVSFNEQFF. This chain links TRBV11-2 with TRBJ2-1; D perhaps matches TRBD2 (6 bases). V shed 1 base and J shed 7 bases, with 14 bases lying between them. Germline V lookup: CDR1 SGHAT, CDR2 FQNNGV. The CDR3 length is 15 residues.

This clone came up many times. The chain uses TRBV30 and TRBJ1-5; D gene unclear. This CDR3 spans 13 amino acids. V lost 3 bases and J 0 bases, leaving 6 bases between the germline ends. Germline values: CDR1 GTSNPN, CDR2 SVGIG (reference sequence). CDR3 amino acids: CAWSLDSNQPQHF. The CDR3 nucleotides are TGTGCCTGGAGCCTGGATAGCAATCAGCCCCAGCATTTT.

At least ten counts were recorded for this clone. This sequence joins TRBV20-1 and TRBJ1-2; D is perhaps TRBD1 (5 bases). The CDR3 sequence is 13 residues long. V was cut by 0 bases and J by 3 bases, with 8 bases left in between. CDR1 is DFQATT and CDR2 is SNEGSKA in the germline V gene (reference sequence). Here the CDR3 reads CSARDQTDYGYTF. The CDR3 nucleotides are TGCAGTGCTAGAGATCAGACAGACTATGGCTACACCTTC.

This clone has at least ten counts. The gene calls are TRBV7-8 and TRBJ1-4, with D unresolved. The germline gives CDR1 SGHVS, CDR2 FQNEAQ. The V gene lost 5 bases and the J gene lost 7 bases, with 14 bases spanning the gap. CDR3 length: 14 residues. The CDR3 is CASSPGRWAEKLFF. The DNA of the CDR3 is TGTGCCAGCAGCCCAGGCCGGTGGGCTGAAAAACTGTTTTTT.

As concerns this clone: A read error may explain this, as a much larger clone is one base away. The chain recombines TRBV7-9 with TRBJ1-2; the match to TRBD1 covers 8 bases. The CDR3 covers 13 residues. Germline V gene data show CDR1 as SEHNR and CDR2 as FQNEAQ (reference sequence). CDR3 region: CASSLGQGRCYTF. For the CDR3, the DNA is TGCGCCAGCAGCTTAGGACAGGGACGTTGCTACACCTTC.

This clone was observed many times. The chain couples TRBV19 to TRBJ1-4; D possibly corresponds to TRBD1 (5 bases). Trimming left V 4 bases short and J 0 bases short, with 9 bases between. This CDR3 spans 15 amino acids. Germline lookup yields CDR1 LNHDA and CDR2 SQIVND (reference sequence). The CDR3 DNA sequence: TGTGCCAGTAGTAAATCGACAGCAACTAATGAAAAACTGTTTTTT. Translation: CASSKSTATNEKLFF.